This section outlines one T cell receptor (beta chain) sequence together with its context. The identical CDR3 is also encoded by other nucleotide sequences in the sample. Genomic DNA from each subset was divided evenly over several immunoSEQ plates. Produced via immunoSEQ multiplex PCR; TCRdb's table is partial and in-frame only. The data show some 2.3 million clones, approximately 95% seen once. The source of the sample is a study of shared clonotypes between healthy human individuals. Background on the study: Three men and two women, aged 18 to 49, were donors.

Naive CD45RA+ and memory CD45RA-negative subsets were split from CD4+ cells. J lost 0 bases, V lost 4 bases, and 1 base had no gene match. The CDR3 spans 14 residues. Germline V lookup: CDR1 LNHDA, CDR2 SQIVND (reference sequence). The receptor's source is a man aged 18 to 35 in good health. Some clones in this sample may be carry-over from other donors' samples. The chain links TRBV19 to TRBJ2-7, with 9 bases matching TRBD1. Sequenced material: naive CD4+ T cells from PBMCs. Indicated subset: CD45RA+ positively selected. The CDR3 DNA reads as TGTGCCAGTAGTAAGACAGGGGGCTCCTACGAGCAGTACTTC. This codes for CASSKTGGSYEQYF.